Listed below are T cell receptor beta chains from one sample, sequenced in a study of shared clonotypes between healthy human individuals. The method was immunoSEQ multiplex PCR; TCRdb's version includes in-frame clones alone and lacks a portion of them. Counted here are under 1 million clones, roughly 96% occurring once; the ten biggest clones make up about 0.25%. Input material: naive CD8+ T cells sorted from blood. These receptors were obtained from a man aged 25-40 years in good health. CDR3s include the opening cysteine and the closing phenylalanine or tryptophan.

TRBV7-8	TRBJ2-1	CASSFRLAGVSSSYNEQFF
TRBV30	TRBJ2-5	CAWSLTGGETQYF
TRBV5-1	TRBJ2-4	CASSLGYGKNIQYF
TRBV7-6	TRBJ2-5	CASSPPDPSVEETQYF
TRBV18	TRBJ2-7	CASSQTRGQGALLEQYF
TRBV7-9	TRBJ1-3	CASSSTSDRSYGNTIYF
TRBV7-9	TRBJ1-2	CASSVTGVIPYGYTF
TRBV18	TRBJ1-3	CASSPPGVGSGNTIYF
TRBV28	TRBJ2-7	CASSSRGGGASIFGQYF
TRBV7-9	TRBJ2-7	CASSSPAGGNEQYF
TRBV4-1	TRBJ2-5	CASSQTPTGASGTQETQYF
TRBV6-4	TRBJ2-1	CASSDCPNCGAPYNEQFF
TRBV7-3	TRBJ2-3	CASSLAGAADTQYF
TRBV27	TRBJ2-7	CASKGRGQATYEQYF
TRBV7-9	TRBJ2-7	CASSRTSGGSYEQYF
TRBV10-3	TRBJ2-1	CAISEIGVYAEQFF
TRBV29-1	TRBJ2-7	CSVGPHLEQYF
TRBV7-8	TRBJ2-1	CASSLAPNDEQFF
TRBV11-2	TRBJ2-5	CASSPGETQYF
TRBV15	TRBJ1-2	CATSRGEGANYGYTF
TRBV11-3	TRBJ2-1	CASSPQGLAGDNEQFF
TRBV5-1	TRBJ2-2	CASSLGDTGQGSGELFF